This T cell receptor beta chain was sequenced for a study of beta chain features in type 1 diabetes (dated by TCRdb to the late 2010s). Regarding the complete study: Patients and healthy donors did not differ in mean age, gender distribution, total cell number or subset yield. The study compared the TCRB repertoires of sorted circulating CD4+ T cell subsets in recently diagnosed type 1 diabetes patients with those in matched healthy donors. Regulatory and stem cell-like memory subsets were isolated from only 8 patients and roughly eight healthy donors, whereas naive and central memory subsets came from all 30 or so donors. A total of around 110,000,000 sorted cells were examined across all samples, and a strong correlation was observed between cell number per subset and RNA yield.

Each donor gave one peripheral blood draw, averaging about 100 mL, which was collected into heparinised tubes. A BD FACSAria II was used to sort naive, central memory, regulatory and stem cell-like memory CD4+ T cells with a panel that included CD45RO, CCR7, CD25, CD127, CD95 and CD27. Every sorted population had a purity above 98%. Right away, PBMCs were isolated by Lymphoprep density gradient centrifugation and were stained directly, with no culture step. To minimize batch effects, samples were stained and sorted in pairs, one healthy donor with one patient per experiment. V drops 6 bases and J drops 2 bases, leaving 10 bases in between. CDR1 SNHLY and CDR2 FYNNEI were looked up in the germline V gene. The CDR3 sequence holds 13 residues, the cysteine and phenylalanine included. CDR3 DNA is the only sequence kept; it has 39 bases, read in frame from the first base. Notes on this clone: The antigen this receptor binds is unknown. No much larger clonotype is one base removed from it; base qualities were not supplied.

The entire amount of isolated RNA was reverse transcribed using the High Capacity cDNA Reverse Transcription Kit, so the sequenced TCRB transcripts were expressed ones. Naive, central memory and regulatory T cell samples underwent deep immunoSEQ sequencing, averaging about 3.57 million total reads per sample. After sorted cells were lysed in RLT buffer, RNA was extracted with DNase-treated RNeasy Micro or Mini kits, with the choice depending on cell number. To prevent cross-contamination, every cell subset was processed on its own, while patient and healthy donor samples were processed together. The immunoSEQ multiplex PCR was used to amplify TCRB sequences from cDNA, yielding 87-bp fragments that span the CDR3 region. Amplicons were sequenced on the Illumina HiSeq platform. For the original study's pipeline: Synthetic template baselines were used to correct PCR bias computationally, reads within Hamming distance 2 were collapsed together, and singletons that could not be merged were discarded. Reads were aligned against IMGT so that V, D and J genes, CDR3 length and insertions or deletions at six rearrangement sites could be assigned. Within each subset, clonotype counts were normalized to sorted cell number, after which true diversity and Gini coefficients were computed with the tcR R package. Repertoire sharing was quantified using the overlap coefficient calculated on TCRB nucleotide sequences. Out-of-frame TCRB sequences from naive cells were analyzed as a proxy for the pre-selection repertoire. Held by TCRdb, this immuneACCESS table contains in-frame sequences only and omits some clones. Under half of the omission traces to an unresolved V gene where checked; the cause of the rest is unknown. V and J calls plus clone size are reproduced from that table; the DNA served to infer D and trimming. The table for this sample lists a few hundred thousand clones; about 15% of them were counted only once. The ten most abundant clones make up almost 0.02% of the sample.

Overall study results and their limits: Naive, central memory and regulatory TCRB repertoires appeared to be more alike among patients than among healthy donors. Patients with type 1 diabetes made fewer insertions and deleted more nucleotides at VDJ recombination sites, implying thymic rearrangement abnormalities. In all four CD4+ subsets, TCRB CDR3 length was moderately but significantly shorter in type 1 diabetes patients. Shorter templates might have been favored by PCR, but patient and control samples were amplified and corrected together, so both groups would have been affected equally by any skew. Because cDNA was sequenced instead of genomic DNA, highly expressing activated cells could be over-represented, though the groups showed no difference in activation or CD3 levels. Only small numbers of individuals were included in the HLA sub-analyses, which left unresolved whether HLA type had any influence on TCRB rearrangement.

The sequenced sample was naive CD4+ T cells from blood. What the cell subset or site label conveys for this sample: true naive CD4+ T cells. The V and J segments used are TRBV2 and TRBJ1-2, with a tentative D gene TRBD1 over 5 matching bases. The clonotype comes from a man younger than 40 with type 1 diabetes. CDR3 sequence: CASSSTENYGYTF. The nucleotides read TGTGCCAGCAGCTCGACAGAAAACTATGGCTACACCTTC.